This entry concerns a single T cell receptor beta chain. Its antigen is unknown. The sample comes from a study of CD8+ T cells in alopecia areata. Treatment specified: oral pan-JAK inhibitor, 5-10 mg twice daily. The CDR3 has 14 amino acids. The V gene's germline CDR1 is SGHRS and CDR2 YFSETQ. With V trimmed by 0 bases and J by 10 bases, 10 bases remained unmatched. Study-wide results and caveats: In lesional scalp, particularly from alopecia totalis/universalis, clonality was higher than in normal scalp. In scalp and blood, many expanded lesional clones persisted during tofacitinib.

As the sequencing template, cDNA was produced by extracting RNA and reverse transcribing it. TCRdb keeps only in-frame clones here, not all; method: immunoSEQ multiplex PCR. The repertoire holds 150,000 to 200,000 clones, with around three fifths as singletons. This chain connects TRBV5-1 to TRBJ2-7; 7 positions agree with TRBD1. The sample was CD4+ T cells sorted from blood, taken at week 24, from a patient treated with tofacitinib. The origin of this receptor is a human donor with alopecia areata. The CDR3 DNA is TGCGCCAGCAGCTTGGAACCGGGACAGCCACTACAGTACTTC. Its translation is CASSLEPGQPLQYF.